This T cell receptor beta chain stems from a study of beta chain features in type 1 diabetes. This CDR3 comprises 14 residues. Per germline, CDR1 SGHTA and CDR2 FQGTGA. With 0 bases removed from V and 2 bases from J, the gap between germline ends came to 7 bases. Regarding the study as a whole: Shortening of TCRB CDR3s, moderate but significant, appeared in all four CD4+ subsets of Type 1 diabetes patients. There was a possibility that cDNA sequencing over-represented cells with high TCR expression.

cDNA synthesis used the whole RNA isolate, giving expressed TCRB sequences. The average output of naive, central memory and regulatory T cell samples was millions of reads. Profiled with immunoSEQ multiplex PCR; TCRdb holds only in-frame clones, not every one. The table lists some 60,000 clones, about 55% of them singletons. Note on this clone: The antigen is undetermined.

The material sequenced was Tregs from blood. This receptor was identified in a woman between 18 and 29 years old in good health. The rearrangement joins TRBV7-3 to TRBJ1-1; D is possibly TRBD1 (5 bases). The CDR3 region is CASSLTRENTEAFF. The CDR3, as DNA: TGTGCCAGCAGCTTAACCAGGGAAAACACTGAAGCTTTCTTT.